This TCR beta chain stems from a study of blood T cell repertoires in COVID-19. Study-wide background: The United States, Italy and Spain supplied acute and convalescent COVID-19 samples. The cDNA or gDNA used as material had been derived from T cells, B-cell-depleted T cells, or PBMCs.

The CDR3 is made up of 16 amino acids. CDR1 and CDR2 from the germline V gene are SGHDN and FVKESK. V was clipped by 5 bases and J by 0 bases; unmatched bases: 5. Original data processing: Reference gene primer amplification gave estimated nucleated cell counts. Some clones are missing from TCRdb's copy, which holds only in-frame ones; the method was immunoSEQ multiplex PCR. That table supplies the V and J calls and clone size; D and trimming were determined from the DNA. This table holds approximately 220,000 clones, about four fifths found once. The source material was peripheral blood. V usage is TRBV14 and J usage is TRBJ2-5, with 11 bases aligning to TRBD2. This clonotype originated in a woman aged 50 to 65 with acute or convalescent COVID-19. This chain's CDR3 is CASSARLAGYQETQYF. DNA for the CDR3: TGTGCCAGCAGCGCCCGACTAGCGGGGTACCAAGAGACCCAGTACTTC.